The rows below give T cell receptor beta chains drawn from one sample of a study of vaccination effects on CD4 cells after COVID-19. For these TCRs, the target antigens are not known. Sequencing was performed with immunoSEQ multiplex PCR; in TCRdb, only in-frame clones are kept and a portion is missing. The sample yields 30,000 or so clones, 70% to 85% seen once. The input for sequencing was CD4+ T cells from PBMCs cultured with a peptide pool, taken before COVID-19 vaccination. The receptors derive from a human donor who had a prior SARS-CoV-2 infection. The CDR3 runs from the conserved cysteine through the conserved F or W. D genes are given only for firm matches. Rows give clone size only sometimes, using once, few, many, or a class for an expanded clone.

CASSPGSGSYNEQFF,TGTGCCAGCAGCCCAGGGAGTGGATCCTACAATGAGCAGTTCTTC,once,TRBV7-3,.,15,TRBJ2-1
CASGPNSYNEQFF,TGTGCCAGTGGGCCCAACTCCTACAATGAGCAGTTCTTC,.,TRBV19,.,13,TRBJ2-1
CASSPTGRSNEKLFF,TGTGCCAGCAGCCCTACAGGGCGTTCTAATGAAAAACTGTTTTTT,few,TRBV13,.,15,TRBJ1-4
CASSADLLVRHGYTF,TGTGCCAGCAGCGCAGATCTTCTAGTCCGACATGGCTACACCTTC,.,TRBV9,.,15,TRBJ1-2
CASSFSIAGTSDTQYF,TGTGCCAGCAGTTTCTCCATAGCGGGAACTTCAGATACGCAGTATTTT,.,TRBV6-5,TRBD2,16,TRBJ2-3
CASSERDRATEAFF,TGTGCCAGCAGTGAAAGGGACAGGGCCACTGAAGCTTTCTTT,.,TRBV2,TRBD1,14,TRBJ1-1
CATSDWTSEQFF,TGTGCCACCAGTGATTGGACTTCGGAGCAGTTCTTC,.,TRBV24-1,.,12,TRBJ2-1
CASSVGPRRVAFF,TGTGCCAGCAGTGTGGGCCCCAGGAGGGTGGCTTTCTTT,.,TRBV27,.,13,TRBJ1-1
CASSQVDLVSTDTQYF,TGCGCCAGCAGCCAAGTAGATTTGGTTAGCACAGATACGCAGTATTTT,.,TRBV4-1,.,16,TRBJ2-3
CASSAGRVHQPQHF,TGTGCCAGCAGCGCTGGGAGGGTCCATCAGCCCCAGCATTTT,.,TRBV9,.,14,TRBJ1-5
CASSLGPFFTAFF,TGTGCCAGCAGCTTGGGGCCGTTCTTTACCGCTTTCTTT,few,TRBV5-5,.,13,TRBJ1-1
CASSSTGTRRVNEQFF,TGTGCCAGCAGCTCCACTGGGACTAGAAGAGTCAATGAGCAGTTCTTC,few,TRBV7-3,TRBD2,16,TRBJ2-1
CASRGTGQGHTEAFF,TGTGCCAGCAGAGGGACGGGCCAGGGGCACACTGAAGCTTTCTTT,few,TRBV25-1,.,15,TRBJ1-1
CASSPIQGEGTDTQYF,TGTGCCAGCTCCCCAATTCAGGGAGAAGGCACAGATACGCAGTATTTT,few,TRBV21-1,.,16,TRBJ2-3